Presented here are 21 T cell receptor beta chains from one specimen sequenced in a study of response to subunit inactivated influenza vaccine (dated by TCRdb to the late 2010s). The library was made by RT-PCR. Data came from an Illumina HiSeq 2500. TCRdb trimmed the raw reads at Q25, called clones with MiXCR and kept productive beta chains. Entries are consolidated by CDR3 protein sequence, retaining the most common genes and DNA. For this sample the table gives roughly 570,000 distinct CDR3 sequences, of which approximately 12% were detected only once. Less than 15% of the sample rests with the top ten. The sample's time point label is to be understood as: 40 to 45 days after influenza vaccine administration. The sequences come from PBMCs from blood, collected more than 35 days after vaccination. These receptors were collected from a man in his fifties or sixties who received an inactivated influenza vaccine. Donor details come from another sample of the same person, matched by shared clones.

The chain recombines TRBV5-6 with TRBJ2-1, with no clear D. This CDR3 is 13 amino acids long. Germline assignment: CDR1 SGHDT and CDR2 YYEEEE. Trimming took 2 bases from V and 8 from J, leaving 11 bases between them. CDR3 coding DNA: TGTGCCAGCAGCTTAGGGCTAGACTATGAGCAGTTCTTC. It encodes CASSLGLDYEQFF. The variable domain in full, with the rest retrieved from reference TRBV5-6 and TRBJ2-1, is DAGVTQSPTHLIKTRGQQVTLRCSPKSGHDTVSWYQQALGQGPQFIFQYYEEEERQRGNFPDRFSGHQFPNYSSELNVNALLLGDSALYLCASSLGLDYEQFFGPGTRLTVL.

The chain has TRBV12-3 or TRBV12-4 and TRBJ2-7, with D hard to call. Trimming shortened V by 2 bases and J by 4 bases, and 9 bases separated the two germline ends. This CDR3 comprises 13 residues. This CDR3 reads CASSLNGRYEQYF. CDR3 nucleotides: TGTGCCAGCAGTTTAAACGGACGGTACGAGCAGTACTTC.

This clonotype was seen ten or more times. J is TRBJ2-3 and V is TRBV29-1; D is unresolved. Germline CDR1 and CDR2: SQVTM and ANQGSEA. The CDR3 is 12 residues long. Trimming pared 4 bases from V and 4 bases from J, leaving 9 bases between. In DNA form, the CDR3 reads TGCAGCGTTGCCCAGGCTGCAGATACGCAGTATTTT. Protein: CSVAQAADTQYF.

This clonotype was counted between two and nine times. The chain carries TRBV20-1 and TRBJ1-6; no reliable D call. Per germline, CDR1 DFQATT and CDR2 SNEGSKA (reference sequence). Trimming pared 5 bases from V and 5 bases from J, leaving 16 bases between. CDR3 size: 15 residues. For the CDR3, the DNA is TGCAGTGCTGCAACACCTGGGCCAAATAATTCACCCCTCCACTTT. It specifies CSAATPGPNNSPLHF.

This clonotype was found a few times. This rearrangement joins TRBV27 to TRBJ2-1; D unclear. The CDR3 consists of 15 residues. Germline V gene sequence: CDR1 MNHEY, CDR2 SMNVEV (reference sequence). V lost 5 bases to trimming and J lost 0 bases, with 11 bases between them. The CDR3 is CASSTTTLSYNEQFF. In nucleotides, the CDR3 is TGTGCCAGCAGTACAACTACACTCTCCTACAATGAGCAGTTCTTC.

The chain combines TRBV20-1 with TRBJ1-1; D unclear. Germline V lookup: CDR1 DFQATT, CDR2 SNEGSKA (reference sequence). With 3 bases removed from V and 2 bases from J, the gap between germline ends came to 10 bases. This CDR3 spans 13 amino acids. CDR3 bases: TGCAGTGCTAGTTCAGGAGTTAACACTGAAGCTTTCTTT. Translated, it gives CSASSGVNTEAFF.

The V call is TRBV6-1, the J call TRBJ2-1; D perhaps matches TRBD2 (6 bases). The CDR3 loop spans 15 amino acids. Germline CDR1 and CDR2: MNHNS and SASEGT. V was cut by 6 bases and J by 7 bases, with 19 bases left in between. The CDR3 region has the DNA TGTGCCAGCAGCCTCCCTCCGGGACTGCCTAATGAGCAGTTCTTC. Translation: CASSLPPGLPNEQFF.

V usage is TRBV27 and J usage is TRBJ2-3, with D unresolved. The CDR3 is 14 residues long. CDR1 and CDR2 (germline): MNHEY, SMNVEV (reference sequence). V gave up 6 bases and J gave up 4 bases, with 14 bases separating them. CDR3 in DNA: TGTGCCAGCAGGCCCCATTATAGTGCAGATACGCAGTATTTT. Its translation is CASRPHYSADTQYF.

This clonotype was picked up many times. One end of the junction is discordant with germline, which a read error may explain. The chain employs TRBV7-9 and TRBJ2-5; weak D call: TRBD2 (5 bases). The length of the CDR3 is 13 residues. Germline CDR1 is SEHNR and CDR2 is FQNEAQ (reference sequence). CDR3 protein: CASSSPTPGSQYF. The DNA of the CDR3 is TGTGCCAGCAGCTCACCTACCCCGGGATCCCAATACTTC.

A few counts support this clonotype. The chain uses TRBV18 and TRBJ1-2; D is perhaps TRBD1 (6 bases). The V end lost 0 bases, the J end lost 6 bases, and 14 bases lay between the germline ends. The CDR3 has 15 residues. Germline lookup yields CDR1 KGHSH and CDR2 LQKENI. The CDR3 region has the DNA TGTGCCAGCTCACCACCCGGCCAGGGGAGTGATGGCTACACCTTC. Protein: CASSPPGQGSDGYTF.

Regarding this clonotype: Mismatch with germline at one junction end may stem from a read error. The V call is TRBV25-1, the J call TRBJ1-2; D possibly corresponds to TRBD1 (5 bases). This CDR3 comprises 16 residues. Germline V CDR1 and CDR2: MGHDK, SYGVNS. CDR3 nucleotides: TGTGCCAGCAGTGAATTGGAGACAGCAGCTAACTATGGCTACACCTTT. It codes for CASSELETAANYGYTF.

The V and J genes are TRBV11-2 and TRBJ2-5; D may be TRBD1 (6 bases). Germline V lookup: CDR1 SGHAT, CDR2 FQNNGV. The CDR3 sequence is 15 residues long. V was clipped by 5 bases and J by 2 bases, with 15 bases between them. This CDR3 reads CASSTRQVNQETQYF. The CDR3 coding sequence is TGTGCCAGCAGCACCCGACAGGTCAATCAAGAGACCCAGTACTTC.

The chain links TRBV6-2 or TRBV6-3 to TRBJ2-7; D gene ambiguous. This CDR3 comprises 15 residues. Between the trimmed V and J ends, which lost 0 bases and 3 bases, there was a span of 12 bases. Germline CDR1 is MNHEY and CDR2 is SVGEGT. CDR3 residues: CASSYSKGKVYEQYF. In DNA form, the CDR3 reads TGTGCCAGCAGTTACTCTAAAGGTAAAGTCTACGAGCAGTACTTC.

This clonotype was seen a few times. This CDR3 reads CASSSDGHEQFF. For the CDR3, the DNA is TGTGCCAGCAGTTCGGACGGCCATGAGCAGTTCTTC. The rearrangement uses TRBV28 and TRBJ2-1, with D unclear. The V end lost 4 bases, the J end lost 8 bases, and 9 bases lay between the germline ends. The CDR3 consists of 12 residues. CDR1 is MDHEN and CDR2 is SYDVKM in the germline V gene.

This clonotype was detected ten times or more. This chain uses TRBV12-3 or TRBV12-4 with TRBJ2-7; 7 bases fit TRBD1. With 5 bases clipped from V and 6 bases from J, the junction kept 4 bases outside the gene matches. The CDR3 extends over 12 amino acids. The CDR3 nucleotides read TGTGCCAGCAGTACAGGGGTGCCCGAGCAGTACTTC. It yields the protein CASSTGVPEQYF.

This clonotype has more than one count but fewer than ten. The chain couples TRBV2 to TRBJ2-7; D gene uncertain. Germline CDR1 is SNHLY and CDR2 is FYNNEI. Between the trimmed V and J ends, which lost 2 bases and 1 base, there was a span of 3 bases. The CDR3 runs to 12 residues. In DNA, the CDR3 is TGTGCCAGCAGTGAATGGTCCTACGAGCAGTACTTC. As protein: CASSEWSYEQYF. The full variable domain, in which reference TRBV2 and TRBJ2-7 provide the parts outside the CDR3, is EPEVTQTPSHQVTQMGQEVILRCVPISNHLYFYWYRQILGQKVEFLVSFYNNEISEKSEIFDDQFSVERPDGSNFTLKIRSTKLEDSAMYFCASSEWSYEQYFGPGTRLTVT.

This clonotype was observed a handful of times. V and J are TRBV15 and TRBJ2-3; D unclear. The CDR3 is 16 residues long. Trimming pared 0 bases from V and 5 bases from J, leaving 15 bases between. CDR1 is LNHNV, CDR2 YYDKDF, per germline (reference sequence). In nucleotides, the CDR3 is TGTGCCACCAGCAGAGATTTGCTAAACTCAGGAGATACGCAGTATTTT. Residues: CATSRDLLNSGDTQYF.

Many counts were recorded for this clonotype. The chain has TRBV9 and TRBJ2-1; 8 positions agree with TRBD2. The CDR3 loop spans 20 amino acids. Germline CDR1 is SGDLS and CDR2 is YYNGEE. V was pared by 0 bases and J by 3 bases, with 17 bases of the junction left unmatched. The CDR3 DNA follows: TGTGCCAGCAGCGTAGCCCCTTCGTGGCCGGTAGCGGGGTACTACAATGAGCAGTTCTTC. It specifies CASSVAPSWPVAGYYNEQFF. Looking up the rest from reference TRBV9 and TRBJ2-1 gives the full variable domain: DSGVTQTPKHLITATGQRVTLRCSPRSGDLSVYWYQQSLDQGLQFLIQYYNGEERAKGNILERFSAQQFPDLHSELNLSSLELGDSALYFCASSVAPSWPVAGYYNEQFFGPGTRLTVL.

The J gene is TRBJ2-3, the V gene TRBV4-2, with 9 bases lining up with TRBD2. The CDR3 has 17 residues. Losses at the gene ends were 0 bases for V and 0 bases for J; bases not matched to a gene: 4. Germline V gene data show CDR1 as LGHNA and CDR2 as YNFKEQ. CDR3 sequence reads: CASSQDPSGASTDTQYF. The DNA of the CDR3 is TGTGCCAGCAGCCAAGACCCTAGCGGGGCAAGCACAGATACGCAGTATTTT.

The table lists this clonotype with many counts. This chain links TRBV5-6 with TRBJ2-1; 7 nucleotides line up with TRBD1. J was trimmed by 5 bases and V by 6 bases; bases with no gene match: 23. The V gene's germline CDR1 is SGHDT and CDR2 YYEEEE. CDR3 length: 19 amino acids. The CDR3 loop reads CASTPTGTADRRDNNEQFF. The CDR3 DNA sequence: TGTGCCAGCACCCCAACCGGGACAGCGGACAGACGAGACAACAATGAGCAGTTCTTC.

V usage is TRBV28 and J usage is TRBJ2-3; D possibly uses TRBD1 or TRBD2 (6 bases each). The CDR3 extends over 13 amino acids. V was trimmed by 6 bases and J by 6 bases, leaving 13 bases between them. Germline loops: CDR1 MDHEN, CDR2 SYDVKM. CDR3 bases: TGTGCCAGCAGCAACGGAGGGGGGGATACGCAGTATTTT. Protein sequence: CASSNGGGDTQYF.